Shown below are 18 T cell receptor beta chains from a single sample sequenced in a study of yellow fever vaccine responses in identical twins. A single record per CDR3 protein comes from TCRdb applying MiXCR to the RT-PCR reads. Among about 20,000 distinct CDR3 sequences listed, around 76% were seen once. Specimen: T cells from blood (PBMCs), unsorted or a sorted subset (not recorded which), collected before or after yellow fever vaccination (not recorded which). These receptors were collected from a woman aged 18-35 years who received the yellow fever vaccine.

The J gene is TRBJ1-5, the V gene TRBV5-8; D not resolved. V was trimmed by 1 base and J by 0 bases, leaving 11 bases between them. Germline CDR1 reads SGHTS; CDR2 reads YDEGEE. The CDR3 contains 16 residues. CDR3 amino acids: CASSLFAGPSNQPQHF. The CDR3 DNA sequence: TGTGCCAGCAGCTTGTTCGCAGGCCCTAGCAATCAGCCCCAGCATTTT. Combining the CDR3 with reference TRBV5-8 and TRBJ1-5 gives the whole variable domain EAGVTQSPTHLIKTRGQQATLRCSPISGHTSVYWYQQALGLGLQFLLWYDEGEERNRGNFPPRFSGRQFPNYSSELNVNALELEDSALYLCASSLFAGPSNQPQHFGDGTRLSIL.

The chain employs TRBV29-1 and TRBJ2-1; D unclear. The CDR3 spans 12 residues. Germline CDR1 SQVTM, CDR2 ANQGSEA. V was pared by 4 bases and J by 0 bases, with 4 bases between. The CDR3 bases are TGCAGCGTTGTGCCCTCCTACAATGAGCAGTTCTTC. Its translation is CSVVPSYNEQFF.

The chain employs TRBV9 and TRBJ2-4; a possible D gene is TRBD1 (5 bases). V lost 5 bases and J 6 bases, leaving 9 bases between the germline ends. The V gene's germline CDR1 is SGDLS and CDR2 YYNGEE. The CDR3 totals 12 residues. The CDR3 DNA follows: TGTGCCAGCAGTGATCAGGGAAACATTCAGTACTTC. Translated: CASSDQGNIQYF.

J is TRBJ1-3 and V is TRBV2, with D perhaps matching TRBD1 (6 bases). V lost 7 bases, J lost 0 bases, and 10 bases lay in between. The CDR3 spans 14 residues. Germline V CDR1 and CDR2: SNHLY, FYNNEI. The CDR3 DNA follows: TGTGCCAGCATTGTGGACAGCTCTGGAAACACCATATATTTT. As protein: CASIVDSSGNTIYF.

This sequence joins TRBV2 and TRBJ2-7; D unresolved. Germline V lookup: CDR1 SNHLY, CDR2 FYNNEI. This CDR3 region has 11 residues. V was pared by 5 bases and J by 7 bases, with 9 bases between. CDR3: CASSPLTEQYF. The CDR3 nucleotides read TGTGCCAGCAGTCCATTGACGGAGCAGTACTTC. Supplemented by reference TRBV2 and TRBJ2-7, the full variable domain reads EPEVTQTPSHQVTQMGQEVILRCVPISNHLYFYWYRQILGQKVEFLVSFYNNEISEKSEIFDDQFSVERPDGSNFTLKIRSTKLEDSAMYFCASSPLTEQYFGPGTRLTVT.

The chain links TRBV10-3 to TRBJ2-2; D may be TRBD1 (7 bases). V was clipped by 5 bases and J by 5 bases, with 15 bases between them. The CDR3 extends over 15 amino acids. CDR1 is ENHRY, CDR2 SYGVKD, per germline. The CDR3 DNA reads as TGTGCCATCAGTAACTCAGGGGGAGGAACCGGGGAGCTGTTTTTT. Its protein is CAISNSGGGTGELFF.

This rearrangement joins TRBV2 to TRBJ2-7; 7 bases align to TRBD1. The CDR3 is made up of 12 amino acids. Germline assignment: CDR1 SNHLY and CDR2 FYNNEI. V dropped 5 bases and J dropped 4; count of bases not matched to a gene: 2. CDR3 region: CASSQQGYEQYV. DNA for the CDR3: TGTGCCAGCAGTCAACAGGGGTACGAGCAGTACGTC.

The chain joins TRBV15 to TRBJ1-2, with 9 bases matching TRBD1. V dropped 5 bases and J dropped 2; count of bases not matched to a gene: 9. The CDR3 has 16 amino acids. CDR1 and CDR2 from the germline V gene are LNHNV and YYDKDF (reference sequence). The CDR3 loop is CATSGDRVLGNYGYTF. In DNA form, the CDR3 reads TGTGCCACCAGCGGGGACAGGGTACTGGGGAACTATGGCTACACCTTC.

The genes are TRBV7-3 and TRBJ2-3, with 10 bases aligning to TRBD2. Trimming at V came to 3 bases and at J to 5 bases, leaving 8 bases not matched to a gene. Germline CDR1 reads SGHTA; CDR2 reads FQGTGA. This CDR3 has 16 residues. DNA of the CDR3: TGTGCCAGCAGCTTCCAGGCTAGCGGGAGTGGAGATACGCAGTATTTT. This translates into CASSFQASGSGDTQYF.

Only a few counts were recorded for this clonotype. This chain links TRBV7-6 with TRBJ2-5, with D hard to call. Germline V CDR1 and CDR2: SGHVS, FNYEAQ. The CDR3 is 13 amino acids. Trimming cost V 5 bases and J 1 base, with 8 bases left between them. The CDR3 protein is CASSQTLQETQYF. The CDR3 DNA reads as TGTGCCAGCAGCCAGACACTCCAAGAGACCCAGTACTTC.

The chain uses TRBV7-7 and TRBJ2-5; D may be TRBD2 (6 bases). The V gene lost 1 base and the J gene lost 4 bases, with 13 bases spanning the gap. The CDR3 runs 15 residues. The germline V gene encodes CDR1 SSHAT and CDR2 FNYEAQ (reference sequence). The DNA of the CDR3 is TGTGCCAGCAGCTTAGGGCAGATAGCGGCAGAGACCCAGTACTTC. Translation gives CASSLGQIAAETQYF.

The CDR3 DNA sequence: TGTGCCAGCAGTGGACAGCCGAACACTGAAGCTTTCTTT. Its protein is CASSGQPNTEAFF. The rearrangement uses TRBV2 and TRBJ1-1, with D possibly TRBD1 on 5 matching bases. The CDR3 consists of 13 residues. Trimming took 4 bases from V and 1 from J, leaving 7 bases between them. Germline V CDR1 and CDR2: SNHLY, FYNNEI. Drawing the rest from reference TRBV2 and TRBJ1-1, the complete variable domain is EPEVTQTPSHQVTQMGQEVILRCVPISNHLYFYWYRQILGQKVEFLVSFYNNEISEKSEIFDDQFSVERPDGSNFTLKIRSTKLEDSAMYFCASSGQPNTEAFFGQGTRLTVV.

The CDR3 loop reads CASSQDWLANSPLHF. CDR3 DNA: TGTGCCAGCAGCCAAGATTGGCTAGCCAATTCACCCCTCCACTTT. The genes are TRBV4-2 and TRBJ1-6; the D is unclear. Trimming removed 0 bases from V and 7 bases from J, with 10 bases in between. The CDR3 contains 15 residues. Germline V CDR1 and CDR2: LGHNA, YNFKEQ.

The J gene is TRBJ2-5, the V gene TRBV19; 10 nucleotides line up with TRBD1. The ends lost 3 bases at V and 4 bases at J; junction bases unmatched: 2. Germline CDR1 reads LNHDA; CDR2 reads SQIVND (reference sequence). The length of the CDR3 is 14 residues. The CDR3 DNA is TGTGCCAGTAGTATGACAGGGGGCGTAGAGACCCAGTACTTC. Its translation is CASSMTGGVETQYF.

J is TRBJ2-1 and V is TRBV10-3; 9 bases are shared with TRBD1. This CDR3 is built from 14 residues. The germline V gene encodes CDR1 ENHRY and CDR2 SYGVKD. Trimming took 2 bases from V and 8 from J; bases not matched to a gene: 4. CDR3 nucleotide sequence: TGTGCCATCAGTGAGACAGGGGGCGCGGATGAGCAGTTCTTC. This codes for CAISETGGADEQFF.

This clonotype was recorded once. The genes are TRBV11-1 and TRBJ1-6; 7 bases map to TRBD1. V shed 5 bases and J 13 bases; nucleotides not matched to a gene: 11. This CDR3 comprises 14 residues. Germline V gives CDR1 SGHAT, CDR2 FQDESV (reference sequence). CDR3 coding DNA: TGTGCCAGCAGCACTGGACAGGCGGTCAGGCCCCTCCACTTT. It encodes CASSTGQAVRPLHF.

The chain joins TRBV3-1 to TRBJ2-5; D may be TRBD2 (5 bases). V was trimmed by 1 base and J by 5 bases, leaving 17 bases between them. Germline-derived CDR1 and CDR2 are LGHDT and YNNKEL (reference sequence). The CDR3 sequence is 16 residues long. CDR3 in amino acids: CASSQGATGRGETQYF. CDR3 nucleotide sequence: TGTGCCAGCAGCCAAGGAGCGACCGGCCGAGGGGAGACCCAGTACTTC.

This clonotype has more than one count but fewer than ten. The V and J genes are TRBV4-1 and TRBJ2-7, with no clear D. Trimming removed 2 bases from V and 3 bases from J, with 17 bases in between. The CDR3 has 16 residues. CDR1 is MGHRA, CDR2 YSYEKL, per germline. The CDR3 bases are TGCGCCAGCAGCCAACCCGGGCAATCCGCCTACTACGAGCAGTACTTC. Amino acid sequence: CASSQPGQSAYYEQYF.